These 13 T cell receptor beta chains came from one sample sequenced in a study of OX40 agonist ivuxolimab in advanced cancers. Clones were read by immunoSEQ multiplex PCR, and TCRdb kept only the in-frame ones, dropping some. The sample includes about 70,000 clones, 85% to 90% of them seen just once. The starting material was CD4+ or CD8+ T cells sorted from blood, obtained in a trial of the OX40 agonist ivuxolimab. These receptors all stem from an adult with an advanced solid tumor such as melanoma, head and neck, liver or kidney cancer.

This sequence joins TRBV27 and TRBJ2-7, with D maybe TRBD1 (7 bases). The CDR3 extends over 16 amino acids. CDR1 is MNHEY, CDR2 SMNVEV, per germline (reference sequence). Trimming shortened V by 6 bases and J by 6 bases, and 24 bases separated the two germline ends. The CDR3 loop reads CASRGGLRGISAEQYF. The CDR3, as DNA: TGTGCCAGCAGAGGGGGCCTTCGGGGGATTTCTGCCGAGCAGTACTTC.

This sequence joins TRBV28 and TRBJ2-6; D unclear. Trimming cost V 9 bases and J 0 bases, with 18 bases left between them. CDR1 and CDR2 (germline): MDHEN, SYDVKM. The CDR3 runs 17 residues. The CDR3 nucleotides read TGTGCCAGTTACGACCTGACCGAAAACTCTGGGGCCAACGTCCTGACTTTC. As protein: CASYDLTENSGANVLTF. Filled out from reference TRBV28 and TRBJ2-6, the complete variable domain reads DVKVTQSSRYLVKRTGEKVFLECVQDMDHENMFWYRQDPGLGLRLIYFSYDVKMKEKGDIPEGYSVSREKKERFSLILESASTNQTSMYLCASYDLTENSGANVLTFGAGSRLTVL.

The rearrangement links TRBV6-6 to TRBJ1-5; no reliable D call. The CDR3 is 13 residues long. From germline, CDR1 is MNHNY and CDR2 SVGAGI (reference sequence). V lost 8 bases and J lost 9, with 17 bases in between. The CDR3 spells CASGVQPAVPQHF. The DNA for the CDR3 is TGTGCCAGCGGCGTTCAGCCGGCAGTGCCCCAGCATTTT.

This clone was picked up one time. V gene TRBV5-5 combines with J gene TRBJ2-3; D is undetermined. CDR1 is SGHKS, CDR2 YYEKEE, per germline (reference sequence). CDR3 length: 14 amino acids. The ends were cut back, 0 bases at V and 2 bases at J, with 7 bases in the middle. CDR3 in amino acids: CASSLEGFTDTQYF. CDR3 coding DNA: TGTGCCAGCAGCTTGGAGGGTTTCACAGATACGCAGTATTTT.

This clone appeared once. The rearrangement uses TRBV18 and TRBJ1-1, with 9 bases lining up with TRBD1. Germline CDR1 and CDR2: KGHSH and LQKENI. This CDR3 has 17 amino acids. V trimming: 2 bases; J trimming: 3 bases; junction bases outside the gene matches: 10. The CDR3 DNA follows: TGTGCCAGCTCACCAAACGACAGGGGGACGGGGGACACTGAAGCTTTCTTT. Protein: CASSPNDRGTGDTEAFF.

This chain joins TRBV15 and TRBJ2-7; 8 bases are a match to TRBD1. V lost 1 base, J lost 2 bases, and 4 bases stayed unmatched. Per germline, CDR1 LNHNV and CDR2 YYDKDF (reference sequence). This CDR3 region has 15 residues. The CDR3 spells CATSRGVQGAYEQYF. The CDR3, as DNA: TGTGCCACCAGCAGAGGCGTACAGGGGGCCTACGAGCAGTACTTC.

The chain's CDR3 is CASSPGRAEAFF. The CDR3 DNA reads as TGTGCCAGCTCACCAGGGAGGGCTGAAGCTTTCTTT. This chain connects TRBV18 to TRBJ1-1; D call uncertain. V was shortened by 2 bases and J by 6 bases, with 7 bases between the two germline ends. This CDR3 has 12 residues. Germline V gene sequence: CDR1 KGHSH, CDR2 LQKENI.

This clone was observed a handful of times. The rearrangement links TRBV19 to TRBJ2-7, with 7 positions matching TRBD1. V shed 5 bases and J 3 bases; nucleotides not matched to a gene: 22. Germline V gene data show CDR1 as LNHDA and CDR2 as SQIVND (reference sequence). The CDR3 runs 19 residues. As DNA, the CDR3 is TGTGCCAGTAGTCCACCCACTCTTACAGGGGACCTCCTCATCTACGAGCAGTACTTC. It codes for CASSPPTLTGDLLIYEQYF.

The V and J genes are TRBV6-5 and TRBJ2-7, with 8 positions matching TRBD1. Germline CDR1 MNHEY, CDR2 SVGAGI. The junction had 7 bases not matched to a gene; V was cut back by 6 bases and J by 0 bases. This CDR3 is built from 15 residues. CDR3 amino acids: CASSKDRVGSYEQYF. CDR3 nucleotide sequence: TGTGCCAGCAGCAAGGACAGGGTGGGCTCCTACGAGCAGTACTTC.

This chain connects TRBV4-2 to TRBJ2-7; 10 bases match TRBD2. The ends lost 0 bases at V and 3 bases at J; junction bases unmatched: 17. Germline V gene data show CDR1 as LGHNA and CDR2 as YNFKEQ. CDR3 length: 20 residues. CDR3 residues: CASSQDVATGASGSFYEQYF. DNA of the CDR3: TGTGCCAGCAGCCAAGACGTGGCGACAGGGGCTAGCGGGAGTTTCTACGAGCAGTACTTC.

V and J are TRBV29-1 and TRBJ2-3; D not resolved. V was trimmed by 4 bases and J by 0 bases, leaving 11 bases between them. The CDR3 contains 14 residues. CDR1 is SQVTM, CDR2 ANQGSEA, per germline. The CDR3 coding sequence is TGCAGCGTTGGGTCGTCTGCTAGCACAGATACGCAGTATTTT. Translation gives CSVGSSASTDTQYF.

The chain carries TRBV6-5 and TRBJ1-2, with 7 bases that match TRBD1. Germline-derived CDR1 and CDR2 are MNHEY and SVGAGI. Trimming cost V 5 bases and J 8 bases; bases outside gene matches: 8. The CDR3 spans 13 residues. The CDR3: CASSPGQTGGYTF. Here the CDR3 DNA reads TGTGCCAGCAGTCCGGGACAGACCGGGGGCTACACCTTC.

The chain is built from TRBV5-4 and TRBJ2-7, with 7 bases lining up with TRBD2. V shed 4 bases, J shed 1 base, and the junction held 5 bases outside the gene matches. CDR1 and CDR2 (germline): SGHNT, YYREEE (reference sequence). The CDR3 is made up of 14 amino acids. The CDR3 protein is CASSIGTISYEQYF. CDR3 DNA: TGTGCCAGCAGCATAGGGACTATATCCTACGAGCAGTACTTC.